The rows below give T cell receptor beta chains drawn from one sample of a study of blood T cell repertoires in COVID-19. TCRdb's copy holds only in-frame clones and misses some; the assay was immunoSEQ multiplex PCR. The data contain approximately 300,000 clones, around 89% of them singletons. The sequenced material came from peripheral blood. The receptors come from a man aged 30 to 39 with acute or convalescent COVID-19. CDR3s include the opening cysteine and the closing phenylalanine or tryptophan. The order of the fields is J gene, clone size, V gene, CDR3 protein. Rows give clone size only sometimes, using once, few, many, or a class for an expanded clone.

J: TRBJ2-5
size: .
V: TRBV18
CDR3: CASSPRLAGEGYRTQYF

J: TRBJ1-1
size: .
V: TRBV28
CDR3: CASSPPGFRSEAFF

J: TRBJ2-1
size: .
V: TRBV27
CDR3: CASSSRLAGTYYNEQFF

J: TRBJ2-5
size: once
V: TRBV6-2/TRBV6-3
CDR3: CASGPPAGDLETQYF

J: TRBJ2-1
size: .
V: TRBV7-3
CDR3: CASSQSRTGGNEQFF

J: TRBJ1-6
size: .
V: TRBV19
CDR3: CASSIAGGSYNSPLHF

J: TRBJ2-7
size: .
V: TRBV19
CDR3: CASSSDRDGYEQYF

J: TRBJ1-2
size: .
V: TRBV3-1/TRBV3-2
CDR3: CASSPGWGSNYGYTF

J: TRBJ2-2
size: .
V: TRBV5-1
CDR3: CASSSMTSRTGELFF

J: TRBJ1-2
size: .
V: TRBV28
CDR3: CASSFRAYGYTF

J: TRBJ1-6
size: .
V: TRBV28
CDR3: CASSSLFQVSYNSPLHF

J: TRBJ1-5
size: .
V: TRBV5-1
CDR3: CASSSLPGQADQPQHF

J: TRBJ1-2
size: .
V: TRBV5-1
CDR3: CASSRQGSTYGYTF

J: TRBJ1-2
size: .
V: TRBV7-9
CDR3: CASTATGYGYTF

J: TRBJ1-2
size: .
V: TRBV6-4
CDR3: CASSASGQGRGYTF

J: TRBJ2-2
size: .
V: TRBV9
CDR3: CASSSRLVRSTGELFF

J: TRBJ2-3
size: .
V: TRBV6-5
CDR3: CASSSLTSADTQYF

J: TRBJ1-1
size: once
V: TRBV19
CDR3: CASSIEGRGAKGDTEAFF

J: TRBJ1-4
size: .
V: TRBV7-9
CDR3: CASSLQQGAEKLFF

J: TRBJ1-6
size: .
V: TRBV30
CDR3: CAWELRLQGNSPLHF

J: TRBJ1-1
size: .
V: TRBV7-9
CDR3: CASSLAQFYNTEAFF

J: TRBJ2-7
size: once
V: TRBV27
CDR3: CASSFHQGYEQYF

J: TRBJ1-1
size: .
V: TRBV5-1
CDR3: CASSLGDREGEAFF

J: TRBJ1-2
size: .
V: TRBV18
CDR3: CASSPGRNYGYTF

J: TRBJ2-3
size: .
V: TRBV4-2
CDR3: CASSHGRGRSTDTQYF

J: TRBJ1-1
size: .
V: TRBV5-1
CDR3: CASSSLVRTESGEAFF